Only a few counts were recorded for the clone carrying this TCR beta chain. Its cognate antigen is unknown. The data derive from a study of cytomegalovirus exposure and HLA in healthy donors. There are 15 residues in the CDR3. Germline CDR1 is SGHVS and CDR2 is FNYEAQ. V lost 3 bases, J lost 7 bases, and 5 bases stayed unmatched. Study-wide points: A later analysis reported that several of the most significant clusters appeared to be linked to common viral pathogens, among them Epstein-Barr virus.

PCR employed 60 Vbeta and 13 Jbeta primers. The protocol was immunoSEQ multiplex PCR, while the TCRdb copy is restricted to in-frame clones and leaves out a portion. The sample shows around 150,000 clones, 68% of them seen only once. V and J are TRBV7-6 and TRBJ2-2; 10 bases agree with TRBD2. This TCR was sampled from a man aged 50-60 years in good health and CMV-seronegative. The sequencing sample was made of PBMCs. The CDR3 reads CASSLSGGAGGELFF. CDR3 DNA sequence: TGTGCCAGCAGCTTGAGCGGGGGGGCCGGCGGGGAGCTGTTTTTT.